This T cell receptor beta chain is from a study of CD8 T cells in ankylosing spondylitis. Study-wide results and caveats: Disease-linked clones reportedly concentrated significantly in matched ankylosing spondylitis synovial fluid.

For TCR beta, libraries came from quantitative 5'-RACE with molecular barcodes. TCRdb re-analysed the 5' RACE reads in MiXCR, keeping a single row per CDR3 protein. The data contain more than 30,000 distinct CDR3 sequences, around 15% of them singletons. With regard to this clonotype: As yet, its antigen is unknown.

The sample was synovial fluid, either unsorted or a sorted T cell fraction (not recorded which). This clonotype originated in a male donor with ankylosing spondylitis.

In DNA form, the CDR3 reads TGTGCCAGCAGCCAAGGGGATGGGCCGCAGTACGAGCAGTACTTC. Encoded protein: CASSQGDGPQYEQYF. V is TRBV14 and J is TRBJ2-7, with no clear D. V lost 1 base, J lost 4 bases, and 14 bases lay in between. CDR3 length equals 15 residues. The germline CDR1 and CDR2 sequences are SGHDN and FVKESK.